This T cell receptor (beta chain) was obtained from a study of T-cell reconstitution after alpha-beta-depleted transplantation in children. This clonotype came up a few times. Preparation of the TCRbeta library used unique molecular identifiers. Each CDR3 protein is one row after TCRdb ran MiXCR on the PCR reads. The top ten hold roughly 4% of the sample, which has around 600,000 distinct CDR3 sequences, about 10% seen once. Germline CDR1 is SGDLS and CDR2 is YYNGEE. The CDR3 totals 11 residues. The junction had 1 base not matched to a gene; V was cut back by 3 bases and J by 8 bases. The TCR was taken from a human donor who donated a stem cell graft to a child with acute myeloid leukemia. The sequencing here drew on PBMCs from the stem cell graft donor, taken from the stem cell graft. The gene calls are TRBV9 and TRBJ1-1, with 7 bases that match TRBD1. The CDR3 sequence: CASSGDREAFF. CDR3 nucleotide sequence: TGTGCCAGCAGCGGGGACAGAGAAGCTTTCTTT.